Described below is a single T cell receptor beta chain sequence and its context. Its target is unknown. Germline trimming cut 5 bases from V and 5 bases from J; bases unmatched to any gene: 14. The CDR3 length is 15 residues. The germline CDR1 and CDR2 sequences are GTSNPN and SVGIG (reference sequence). This specimen comes from a study of cytomegalovirus exposure and HLA in healthy donors. Profiled with immunoSEQ multiplex PCR; TCRdb holds only in-frame clones, not every one. Among hundreds of thousands of clones, more than 85% were seen once, and the ten largest hold 12%. Study-wide results and caveats: Researchers reported that three CMV-associated chains were confirmed in vitro as CMV antigen-specific. The study listed approximately 160 cytomegalovirus-associated TCR beta chains. The tendency of first-cohort TCR clusters to co-occur in the 120 validation repertoires was the finding of a later analysis.

The sequence was collected from a man in his late teens or twenties in good health and CMV-seropositive. The V gene is TRBV30, the J gene TRBJ1-2; 7 bases align to TRBD1. The material sequenced was PBMCs. The CDR3: CAWSPRDRFWYGYTF. Written as DNA, the CDR3 is TGTGCCTGGTCTCCCCGGGACAGATTTTGGTATGGCTACACCTTC.